This T cell receptor (beta chain) appears in the sequencing data of a study of blood T cell repertoires in COVID-19. Study information: Some COVID-19 samples were acute and others convalescent; all came from the United States, Italy and Spain. The cDNA or gDNA used as material had been derived from T cells, B-cell-depleted T cells, or PBMCs.

This clone was observed a few times. Across under 25 US areas, participants ranged in age from about 18 to 90 years. The V and J ends lost 5 bases and 2 bases, in that order; junction bases with no gene match: 8. The germline gives CDR1 MNHEY, CDR2 SVGAGI. CDR3 size: 15 residues. Authors' analysis steps: Scientists estimated how many nucleated cells there were by amplifying reference gene primers. Here immunoSEQ multiplex PCR was the method, and the copy in TCRdb shows in-frame clones only, minus some. V, J and clone size are those of that table, while D and trimming were read from the DNA. The sample carries roughly 250,000 clones, roughly 90% recorded once.

The origin of this receptor is a woman aged 25 to 39 with acute COVID-19. V gene TRBV6-5 combines with J gene TRBJ1-2, with 7 bases matching TRBD1. Sequencing input: PBMCs or T cells enriched from blood (not recorded which). As DNA, the CDR3 is TGTGCCAGCAGTCTTACAGGGGCTGGAAACTATGGCTACACCTTC. It is translated as CASSLTGAGNYGYTF.